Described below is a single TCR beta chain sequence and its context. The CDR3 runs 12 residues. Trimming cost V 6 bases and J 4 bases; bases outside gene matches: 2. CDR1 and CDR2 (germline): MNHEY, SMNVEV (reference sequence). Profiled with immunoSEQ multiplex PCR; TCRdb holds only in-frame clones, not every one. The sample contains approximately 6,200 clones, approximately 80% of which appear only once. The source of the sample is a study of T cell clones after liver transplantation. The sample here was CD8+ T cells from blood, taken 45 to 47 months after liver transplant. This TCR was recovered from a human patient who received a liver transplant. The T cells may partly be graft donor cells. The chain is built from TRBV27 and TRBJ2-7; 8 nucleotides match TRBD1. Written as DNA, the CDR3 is TGTGCCAGCAGGGACAGGGTTTACGAGCAGTACTTC. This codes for CASRDRVYEQYF.